The clone carrying this T cell receptor (beta chain) has a count of ten or more. Its antigen remains unidentified. The CDR3 length is 13 residues. V was clipped by 0 bases and J by 2 bases, with 5 bases between them. The germline V gene encodes CDR1 LGHDT and CDR2 YNNKEL (reference sequence). The data were taken from a study of T cells in Graves' hyperthyroidism and ophthalmopathy. Amplified regions were TCR beta CDR3 sequences from RNA transcripts. Primed by the HTBI set, a first-round RT-PCR was run on the TCR CDR3. MiXCR, run by TCRdb on the multiplex PCR reads, gives a single entry per CDR3 protein. Seen here are 300,000 to 450,000 distinct CDR3 sequences, 25% observed once, and the top ten hold more than 60%. The PBMCs were sourced from fresh peripheral blood (less than 11 ml). Study-level findings and limits: Most thyroid-expanded clonotypes above 0.001 were also found in blood.

The TCR comes from a man aged 45-60 years with Graves' hyperthyroidism. The sample was blood. The V call is TRBV3-1, the J call TRBJ2-7; no definite D call. This CDR3 is CASSQDLTYEQYF. CDR3 in DNA: TGTGCCAGCAGCCAAGATCTCACCTACGAGCAGTACTTC.